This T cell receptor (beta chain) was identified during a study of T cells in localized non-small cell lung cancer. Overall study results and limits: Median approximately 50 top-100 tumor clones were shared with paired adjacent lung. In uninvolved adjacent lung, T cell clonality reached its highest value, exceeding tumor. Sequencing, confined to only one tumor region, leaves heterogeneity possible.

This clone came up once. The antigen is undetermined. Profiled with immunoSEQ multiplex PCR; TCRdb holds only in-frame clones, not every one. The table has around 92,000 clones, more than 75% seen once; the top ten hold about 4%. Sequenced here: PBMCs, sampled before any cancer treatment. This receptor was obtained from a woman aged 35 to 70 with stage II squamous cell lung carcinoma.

CDR3 DNA: TGTGCCAGTATCCCACGGCAGGCCACCGGGGAGCTGTTTTTT. Protein sequence: CASIPRQATGELFF. V usage is TRBV19 and J usage is TRBJ2-2; unclear D gene. V lost 7 bases and J lost 4, with 13 bases in between. This CDR3 contains 14 residues. Germline V lookup: CDR1 LNHDA, CDR2 SQIVND (reference sequence).